A selection of T cell receptor beta chains follows, all from one sample in a study of blood T cell repertoires in COVID-19. Produced via immunoSEQ multiplex PCR; TCRdb's table is partial and in-frame only. The repertoire holds 270,000 or so clones, around 89% seen once, with roughly 2.2% in the top ten. Sample: peripheral blood. These receptors originate from a woman in her sixties or seventies with COVID-19, enrolled during active disease. Each CDR3 is given with its conserved first and last residue. A D gene is named only where the DNA matches it firmly. The size field is filled for only some rows; it gives once, few, many or a size class.

clone_size	v_call	j_call	d_call	cdr3_aa	cdr3_nt
-	TRBV3-1/TRBV3-2	TRBJ2-3	TRBD2	CASSPTSGSTDTQYF	TGTGCCAGCAGCCCAACTAGCGGCAGCACAGATACGCAGTATTTT
-	TRBV25-1	TRBJ2-1	TRBD2	CASSDLQRGGRNEQFF	TGTGCCAGCAGTGACCTCCAGCGGGGGGGTCGAAATGAGCAGTTCTTC
-	TRBV19	TRBJ2-1	TRBD2	CASSTTSGVYNEQFF	TGTGCCAGTAGCACCACTAGCGGGGTTTACAATGAGCAGTTCTTC
-	TRBV2	TRBJ2-7	-	CASSEYTYEQYF	TGTGCCAGCAGTGAATACACCTACGAGCAGTACTTC
-	TRBV3-1/TRBV3-2	TRBJ1-4	-	CASSPRGTNEKLFF	TGTGCCAGCAGCCCAAGGGGGACTAATGAAAAACTGTTTTTT
once	TRBV5-6	TRBJ1-1	TRBD1	CASSSTYRGQNTEAFF	TGTGCCAGCAGCTCCACATACAGGGGACAGAACACTGAAGCTTTCTTT
few	TRBV9	TRBJ1-5	-	CASSVAGGINQPQHF	TGTGCCAGCAGCGTAGCCGGCGGAATCAATCAGCCCCAGCATTTT
few	TRBV7-8	TRBJ1-2	TRBD1	CASSWDREGGYTF	TGTGCCAGCAGCTGGGACAGGGAAGGAGGCTACACCTTC
-	TRBV27	TRBJ1-1	TRBD1	CASRGQGGTEAFF	TGTGCCAGCAGAGGACAGGGAGGCACTGAAGCTTTCTTT
-	TRBV4-1	TRBJ2-7	TRBD1	CASSLVRQGSYEQYF	TGCGCCAGCAGCCTCGTCCGACAGGGATCCTACGAGCAGTACTTC
-	TRBV15	TRBJ1-6	-	CATSRDIAGSGSPLHF	TGTGCCACCAGCAGAGATATTGCCGGGTCTGGTTCACCCCTCCACTTT
once	TRBV7-2	TRBJ1-1	-	CASSPTGWTEAFF	TGTGCCAGCAGCCCCACAGGTTGGACTGAAGCTTTCTTT
-	TRBV6-2/TRBV6-3	TRBJ1-1	-	CASSYSWGGDTEAFF	TGTGCCAGCAGTTACTCATGGGGAGGTGACACTGAAGCTTTCTTT
-	TRBV19	TRBJ1-3	-	CASNQGTGNTIYF	TGTGCCAGTAACCAGGGTACTGGAAACACCATATATTTT
-	TRBV19	TRBJ1-2	-	CASSIPGFGYTF	TGTGCCAGTAGTATTCCGGGATTTGGCTACACCTTC
-	TRBV25-1	TRBJ2-3	TRBD1	CASRKTGGDTQYF	TGTGCCAGCAGGAAGACAGGGGGAGATACGCAGTATTTT
-	TRBV7-3	TRBJ1-1	-	CASSPTGSGTEAFF	TGTGCCAGCAGTCCGACAGGATCGGGAACTGAAGCTTTCTTT
-	TRBV9	TRBJ2-5	TRBD2	CASSVGASGGVETQYF	TGTGCCAGCAGCGTAGGGGCTAGCGGGGGGGTGGAGACCCAGTACTTC
-	TRBV12-2	TRBJ2-7	-	CASRSKGGRSWVEQYF	TGTGCAAGTCGCTCGAAGGGGGGGAGGTCTTGGGTCGAGCAGTACTTC
-	TRBV6-2/TRBV6-3	TRBJ2-7	-	CASSQLGNSYEQYF	TGTGCCAGCAGTCAGCTCGGGAACTCCTACGAGCAGTACTTC
-	TRBV4-2	TRBJ2-1	TRBD2	CASSRGTSPPYNEQFF	TGTGCCAGCAGCAGAGGGACTAGTCCACCCTACAATGAGCAGTTCTTC
-	TRBV6-2/TRBV6-3	TRBJ2-2	-	CASSPEVTGELFF	TGTGCCAGCAGCCCCGAGGTCACCGGGGAGCTGTTTTTT
-	TRBV19	TRBJ2-1	TRBD2	CASSMVAGGANEQFF	TGTGCCAGTAGTATGGTAGCGGGGGGAGCCAATGAGCAGTTCTTC
-	TRBV4-2	TRBJ1-4	-	CASSQDQEWNEKLFF	TGTGCCAGCAGCCAAGATCAGGAATGGAATGAAAAACTGTTTTTT
-	TRBV5-4	TRBJ2-7	TRBD2	CASREAGGPYEQYF	TGTGCCAGCAGGGAAGCGGGGGGGCCATACGAGCAGTACTTC
-	TRBV6-4	TRBJ1-1	-	CASSSQGNTEAFF	TGTGCCAGCAGCTCCCAGGGGAACACTGAAGCTTTCTTT
-	TRBV18	TRBJ1-5	-	CASSPQGNQPQHF	TGTGCCAGCTCACCTCAGGGCAATCAGCCCCAGCATTTT
-	TRBV9	TRBJ2-1	-	CASSAALGSYNEQFF	TGTGCCAGCAGCGCGGCCCTCGGGTCCTACAATGAGCAGTTCTTC
-	TRBV10-3	TRBJ2-5	-	CAISESGLQGETQYF	TGTGCCATCAGTGAGTCTGGGCTACAGGGAGAGACCCAGTACTTC
once	TRBV3-1/TRBV3-2	TRBJ1-2	-	CASSQTRMGGYTF	TGTGCCAGCAGCCAGACAAGAATGGGTGGCTACACCTTC
-	TRBV7-9	TRBJ2-3	-	CASEGLTSTDTQYF	TGTGCCAGCGAGGGACTGACTTCCACAGATACGCAGTATTTT
-	TRBV6-5	TRBJ1-6	-	CASSGGAYNSPLHF	TGTGCCAGCAGCGGGGGGGCCTATAATTCACCCCTCCACTTT
-	TRBV6-1	TRBJ1-1	-	CASSEADSQGWTEAFF	TGTGCCAGCAGTGAAGCGGACTCTCAGGGGTGGACTGAAGCTTTCTTT
-	TRBV12-5	TRBJ1-1	TRBD1	CASGLDRATEAFF	TGTGCTAGTGGCCTGGACAGGGCGACTGAAGCTTTCTTT
few	TRBV7-2	TRBJ1-1	TRBD1	CASSLGDRRNTEAFF	TGTGCCAGCAGCTTAGGGGACAGAAGGAACACTGAAGCTTTCTTT
-	TRBV9	TRBJ1-3	-	CASSPRSDSGNTIYF	TGTGCCAGCAGCCCGAGATCTGACTCTGGAAACACCATATATTTT
-	TRBV6-5	TRBJ1-2	-	CASSYQPIYGYTF	TGTGCCAGCAGTTACCAACCTATCTATGGCTACACCTTC
once	TRBV7-2	TRBJ1-1	-	CASSSEGGLNTEAFF	TGTGCCAGCAGCTCCGAGGGCGGGTTGAACACTGAAGCTTTCTTT
-	TRBV7-2	TRBJ2-6	-	CASSPRGAGRSGANVLTF	TGTGCCAGCAGCCCAAGGGGAGCGGGCCGCTCTGGGGCCAACGTCCTGACTTTC
-	TRBV18	TRBJ1-2	-	CASSPPVGASGGYTF	TGTGCCAGCTCACCACCAGTGGGCGCATCGGGAGGCTACACCTTC
-	TRBV5-1	TRBJ2-3	TRBD2	CASSGAGSGGPYADLDTQYF	TGCGCCAGCAGCGGGGCAGGTAGCGGGGGGCCTTACGCGGACCTAGATACGCAGTATTTT
-	TRBV3-1/TRBV3-2	TRBJ2-7	-	CASSQGGHSRISYEQYF	TGTGCCAGCAGCCAAGGGGGCCACTCTAGGATCTCCTACGAGCAGTACTTC
once	TRBV19	TRBJ2-3	-	CASSIALASADTQYF	TGTGCCAGTAGTATAGCCTTGGCAAGCGCAGATACGCAGTATTTT
-	TRBV20-1	TRBJ1-2	-	CSATGKYGYTF	TGCAGTGCTACCGGGAAGTATGGCTACACCTTC
-	TRBV19	TRBJ2-7	-	CASSRQGLEQYF	TGTGCCAGTAGTCGGCAGGGGCTCGAGCAGTACTTC
once	TRBV6-2/TRBV6-3	TRBJ1-2	-	CASSLLTVTNYGYTF	TGTGCCAGCAGCCTTCTGACAGTTACTAACTATGGCTACACCTTC
-	TRBV5-8	TRBJ1-1	-	CASSLRRLKTGFLHEAFF	TGTGCCAGCAGCCTCAGGCGCCTCAAGACAGGCTTCTTGCATGAAGCTTTCTTT
once	TRBV30	TRBJ1-3	-	CAWTSGVYGNTIYF	TGTGCCTGGACCTCGGGAGTTTACGGAAACACCATATATTTT
-	TRBV4-1	TRBJ1-5	TRBD1	CASSRGQGVGQPQHF	TGCGCCAGCAGCCGGGGACAGGGTGTCGGTCAGCCCCAGCATTTT